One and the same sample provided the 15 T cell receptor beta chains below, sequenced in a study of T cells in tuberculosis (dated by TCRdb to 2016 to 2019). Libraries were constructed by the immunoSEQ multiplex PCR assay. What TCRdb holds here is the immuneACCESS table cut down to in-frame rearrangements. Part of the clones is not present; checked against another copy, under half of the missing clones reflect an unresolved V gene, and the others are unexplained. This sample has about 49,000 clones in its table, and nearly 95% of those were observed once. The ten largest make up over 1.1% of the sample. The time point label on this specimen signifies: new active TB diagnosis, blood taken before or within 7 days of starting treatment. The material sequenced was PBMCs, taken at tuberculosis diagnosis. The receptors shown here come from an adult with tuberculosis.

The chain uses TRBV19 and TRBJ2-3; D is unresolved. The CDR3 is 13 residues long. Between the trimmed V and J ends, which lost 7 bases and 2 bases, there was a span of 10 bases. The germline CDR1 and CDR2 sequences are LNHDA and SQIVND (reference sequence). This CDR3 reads CASNKADTDTQYF. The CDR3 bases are TGTGCCAGTAATAAGGCGGACACAGATACGCAGTATTTT.

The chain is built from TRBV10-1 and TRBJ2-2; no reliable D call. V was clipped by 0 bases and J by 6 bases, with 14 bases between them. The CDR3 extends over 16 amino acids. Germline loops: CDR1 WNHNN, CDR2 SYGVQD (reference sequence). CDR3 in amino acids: CASSESQATRAGELFF. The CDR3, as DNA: TGCGCCAGCAGTGAGTCCCAAGCTACCCGGGCCGGGGAGCTGTTTTTT.

The CDR3 region is CASSHGTGDHYEQYF. The CDR3 DNA reads as TGCGCCAGCAGCCACGGGACAGGTGATCACTACGAGCAGTACTTC. The rearrangement links TRBV4-1 to TRBJ2-7; 8 bases are shared with TRBD1. The CDR3 has 15 residues. With 3 bases clipped from V and 3 bases from J, the junction kept 7 bases outside the gene matches. Per germline, CDR1 MGHRA and CDR2 YSYEKL.

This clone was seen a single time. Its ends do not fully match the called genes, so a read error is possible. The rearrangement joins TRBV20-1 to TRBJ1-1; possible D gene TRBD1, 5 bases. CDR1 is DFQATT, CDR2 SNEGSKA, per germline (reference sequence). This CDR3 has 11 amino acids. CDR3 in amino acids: CSAREGRAANF. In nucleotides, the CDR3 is TGCAGTGCCCGAGAGGGGAGGGCTGCCAACTTT.

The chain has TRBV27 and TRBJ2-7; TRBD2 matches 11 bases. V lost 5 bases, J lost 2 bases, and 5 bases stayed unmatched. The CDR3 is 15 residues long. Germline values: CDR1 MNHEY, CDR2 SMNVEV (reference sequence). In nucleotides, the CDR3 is TGTGCCAGCAGTCCTACTAGCGGGAGCACCTACGAGCAGTACTTC. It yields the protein CASSPTSGSTYEQYF.

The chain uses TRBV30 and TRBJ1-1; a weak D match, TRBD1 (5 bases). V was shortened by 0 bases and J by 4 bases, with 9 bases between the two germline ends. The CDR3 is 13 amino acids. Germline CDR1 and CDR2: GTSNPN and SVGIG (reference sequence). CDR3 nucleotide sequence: TGTGCCTGGAGTGTCAGGGTATCCACTGAAGCTTTCTTT. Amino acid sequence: CAWSVRVSTEAFF.

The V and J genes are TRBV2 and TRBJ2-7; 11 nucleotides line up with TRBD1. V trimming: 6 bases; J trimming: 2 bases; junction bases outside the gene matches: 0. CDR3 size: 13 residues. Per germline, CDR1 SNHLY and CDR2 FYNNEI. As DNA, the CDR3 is TGTGCCAGCAGGGGACAGGGGGCCTACGAGCAGTACTTC. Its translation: CASRGQGAYEQYF.

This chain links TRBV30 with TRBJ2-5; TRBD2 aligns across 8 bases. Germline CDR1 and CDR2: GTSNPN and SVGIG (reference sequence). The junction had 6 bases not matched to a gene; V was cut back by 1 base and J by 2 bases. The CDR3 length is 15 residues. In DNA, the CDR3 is TGTGCCTGGAGTGCACTGGCGGGAGGTCAAGAGACCCAGTACTTC. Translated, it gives CAWSALAGGQETQYF.

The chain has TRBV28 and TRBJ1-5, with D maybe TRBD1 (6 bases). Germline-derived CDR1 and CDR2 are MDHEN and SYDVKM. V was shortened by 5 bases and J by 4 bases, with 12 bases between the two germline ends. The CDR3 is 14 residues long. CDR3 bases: TGTGCCAGCAGTCTTTACAGGGTTAATCAGCCCCAGCATTTT. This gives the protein CASSLYRVNQPQHF.

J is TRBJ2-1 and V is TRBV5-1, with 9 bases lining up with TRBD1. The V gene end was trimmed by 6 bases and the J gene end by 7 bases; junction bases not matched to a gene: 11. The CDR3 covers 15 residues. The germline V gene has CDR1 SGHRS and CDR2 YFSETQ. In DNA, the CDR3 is TGCGCCAGCACCCCGATGGGGACAGGGTGGAATGAGCAGTTCTTC. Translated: CASTPMGTGWNEQFF. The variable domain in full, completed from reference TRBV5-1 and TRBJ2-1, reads KAGVTQTPRYLIKTRGQQVTLSCSPISGHRSVSWYQQTPGQGLQFLFEYFSETQRNKGNFPGRFSGRQFSNSRSEMNVSTLELGDSALYLCASTPMGTGWNEQFFGPGTRLTVL.

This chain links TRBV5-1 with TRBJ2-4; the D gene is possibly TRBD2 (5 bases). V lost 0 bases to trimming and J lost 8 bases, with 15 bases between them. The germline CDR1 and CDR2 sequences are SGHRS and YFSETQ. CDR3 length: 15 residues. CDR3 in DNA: TGCGCCAGCAGCTTGGGTGGGAAGGTGAGGGACATTCAGTACTTC. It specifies CASSLGGKVRDIQYF. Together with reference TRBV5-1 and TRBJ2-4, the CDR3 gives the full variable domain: KAGVTQTPRYLIKTRGQQVTLSCSPISGHRSVSWYQQTPGQGLQFLFEYFSETQRNKGNFPGRFSGRQFSNSRSEMNVSTLELGDSALYLCASSLGGKVRDIQYFGAGTRLSVL.

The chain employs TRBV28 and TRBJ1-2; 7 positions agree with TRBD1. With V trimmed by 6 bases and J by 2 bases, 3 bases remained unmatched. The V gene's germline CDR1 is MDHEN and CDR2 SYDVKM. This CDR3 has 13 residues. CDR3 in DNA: TGTGCCAGCAGCAAAGGGGGCAACTATGGCTACACCTTC. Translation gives CASSKGGNYGYTF.

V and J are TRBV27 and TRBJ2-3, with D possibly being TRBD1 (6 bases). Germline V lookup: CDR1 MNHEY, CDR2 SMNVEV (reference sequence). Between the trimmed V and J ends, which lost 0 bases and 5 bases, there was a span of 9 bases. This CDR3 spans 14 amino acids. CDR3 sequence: CASSLSGGEDTQYF. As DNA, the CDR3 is TGTGCCAGCAGTTTATCAGGGGGAGAAGATACGCAGTATTTT.

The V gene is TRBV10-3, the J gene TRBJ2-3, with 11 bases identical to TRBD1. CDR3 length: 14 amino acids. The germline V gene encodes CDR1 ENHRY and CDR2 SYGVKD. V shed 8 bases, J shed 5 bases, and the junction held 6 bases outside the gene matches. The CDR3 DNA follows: TGTGCCATCCTCGGGACAGGGGGGAGAGATACGCAGTATTTT. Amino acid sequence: CAILGTGGRDTQYF.

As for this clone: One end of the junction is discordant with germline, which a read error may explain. The CDR3 loop reads CASSPSSGTATQYF. CDR3 DNA sequence: TGCGCCAGCAGCCCCTCCTCCGGGACAGCTACGCAGTATTTT. The rearrangement joins TRBV4-3 to TRBJ2-3; 7 bases fit TRBD1. Germline-derived CDR1 and CDR2 are LGHNA and YSLEER. There are 14 residues in the CDR3.